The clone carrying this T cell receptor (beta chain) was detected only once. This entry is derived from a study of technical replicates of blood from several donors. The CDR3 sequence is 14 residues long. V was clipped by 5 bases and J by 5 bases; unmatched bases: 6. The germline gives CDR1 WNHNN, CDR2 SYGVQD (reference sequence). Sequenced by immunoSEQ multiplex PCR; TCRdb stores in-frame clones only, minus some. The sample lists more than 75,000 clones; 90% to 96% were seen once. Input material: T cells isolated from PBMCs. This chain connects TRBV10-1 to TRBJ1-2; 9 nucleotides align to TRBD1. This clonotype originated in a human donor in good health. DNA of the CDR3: TGCGCCAGCAGTCCGGGACAGGGTGCTTATGGCTACACCTTC. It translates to CASSPGQGAYGYTF.